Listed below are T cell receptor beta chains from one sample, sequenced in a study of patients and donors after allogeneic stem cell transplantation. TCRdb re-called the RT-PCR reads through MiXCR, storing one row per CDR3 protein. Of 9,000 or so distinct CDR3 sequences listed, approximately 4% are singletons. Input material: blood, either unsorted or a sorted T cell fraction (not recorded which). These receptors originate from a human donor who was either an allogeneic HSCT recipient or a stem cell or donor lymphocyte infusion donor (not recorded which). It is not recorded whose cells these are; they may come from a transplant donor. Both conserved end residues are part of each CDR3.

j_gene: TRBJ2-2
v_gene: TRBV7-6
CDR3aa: CASLQDANTGELFF

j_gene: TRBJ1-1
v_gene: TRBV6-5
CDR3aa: CASSYSSGIGTEAFF

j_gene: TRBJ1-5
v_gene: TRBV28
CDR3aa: CASSTRRDAQPQHF

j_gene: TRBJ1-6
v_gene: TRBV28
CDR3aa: CASSRSDRGNRPLHF

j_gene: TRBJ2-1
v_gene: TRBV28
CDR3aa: CASSPLAGGSTYNEQFF

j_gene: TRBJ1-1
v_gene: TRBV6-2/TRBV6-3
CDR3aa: CASRQDRAGRSTEAFF

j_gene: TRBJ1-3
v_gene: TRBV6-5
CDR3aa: CASSYSGENTIYF

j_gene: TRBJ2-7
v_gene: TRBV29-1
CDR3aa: CSVPASRLALYEQYF

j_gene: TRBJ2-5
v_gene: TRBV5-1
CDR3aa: CASSAGLWVETQYF

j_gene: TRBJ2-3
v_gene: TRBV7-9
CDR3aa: CASSQSQGSTDTQYF

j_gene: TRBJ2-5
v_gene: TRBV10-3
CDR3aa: CAISDLAGTSAKTQYF

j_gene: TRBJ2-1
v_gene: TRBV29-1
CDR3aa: CSVPGQGAVNEQFF

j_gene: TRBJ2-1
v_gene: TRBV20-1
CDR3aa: CSASGRGNEQFF

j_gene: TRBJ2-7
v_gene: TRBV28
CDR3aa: CASSRGSEQYF

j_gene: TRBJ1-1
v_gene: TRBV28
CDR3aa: CATRYMASGLNTEAFF

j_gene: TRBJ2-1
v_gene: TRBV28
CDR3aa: CPSSLYYNEQFF

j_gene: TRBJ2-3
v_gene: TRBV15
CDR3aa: CATSRGLTSATDTQYF

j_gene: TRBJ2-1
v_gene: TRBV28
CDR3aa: CASMGVLVYSYNEQFF

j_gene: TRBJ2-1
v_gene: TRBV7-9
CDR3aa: CASSRDLWEQFF

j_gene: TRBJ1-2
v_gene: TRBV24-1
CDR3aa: CATSDPSPVDYYGYTF

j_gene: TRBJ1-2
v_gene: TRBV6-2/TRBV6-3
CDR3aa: CASSYGVGLRGGYTF

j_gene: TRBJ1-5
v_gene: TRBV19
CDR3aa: CASSRDSFVAQHF

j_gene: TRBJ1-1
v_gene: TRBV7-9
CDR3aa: CASSLDTGSAEAFF

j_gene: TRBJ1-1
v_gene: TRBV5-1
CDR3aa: CASSPSGREAFF

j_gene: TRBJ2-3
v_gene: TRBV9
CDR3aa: CASSVYVQGATDTQYF

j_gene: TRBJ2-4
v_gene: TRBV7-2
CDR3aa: CASSLRPVGAQNIQYF

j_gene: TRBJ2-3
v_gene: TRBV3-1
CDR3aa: CASSQDRASGRTDTQYF

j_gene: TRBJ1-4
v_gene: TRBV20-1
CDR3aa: CSADPGHLGEKLFF

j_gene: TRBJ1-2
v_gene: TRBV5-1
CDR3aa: CASSLGATYGYTF

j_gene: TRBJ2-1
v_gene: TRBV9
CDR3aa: CASSVVGGNNEQFF

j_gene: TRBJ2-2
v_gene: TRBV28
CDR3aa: CASSVLPGQGRVYTGELFF

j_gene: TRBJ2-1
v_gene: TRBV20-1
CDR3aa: CSYLTSGDYNEQFF

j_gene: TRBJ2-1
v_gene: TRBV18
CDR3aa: CASSPPGQTNNEQFF

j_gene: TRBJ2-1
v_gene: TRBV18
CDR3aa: CASSPSASSYNEQFF

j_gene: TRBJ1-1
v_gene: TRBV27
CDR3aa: CASRRSGGEPFF

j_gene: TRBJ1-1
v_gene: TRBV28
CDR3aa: CASTDGTNTEAFF

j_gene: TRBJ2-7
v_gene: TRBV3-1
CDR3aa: CASSQGLAGVSEQYF

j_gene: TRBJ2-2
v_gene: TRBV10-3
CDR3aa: CAISDFNGELFF

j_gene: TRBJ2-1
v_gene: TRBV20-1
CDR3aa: CSASLAGPRLEQFF

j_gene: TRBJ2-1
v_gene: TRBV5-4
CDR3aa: CASSLVQGNEQFF

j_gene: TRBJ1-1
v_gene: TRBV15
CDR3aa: CATSRLTDGAEAFF

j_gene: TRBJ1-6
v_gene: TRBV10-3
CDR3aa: CAISERTSPLHF

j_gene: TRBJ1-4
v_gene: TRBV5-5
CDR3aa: CASSLGVTNEKLFF

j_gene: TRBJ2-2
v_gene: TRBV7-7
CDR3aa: CASSMDRVGVGELFF

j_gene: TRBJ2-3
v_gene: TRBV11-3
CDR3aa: CASGTDRDSDTQYF

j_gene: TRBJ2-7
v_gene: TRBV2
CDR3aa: CASSGQGYEQYF

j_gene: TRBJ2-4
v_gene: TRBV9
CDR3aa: CASSPSSPTGAKNIQYF

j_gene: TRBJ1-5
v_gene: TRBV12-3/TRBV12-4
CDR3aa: CASSWGGNQPQHF

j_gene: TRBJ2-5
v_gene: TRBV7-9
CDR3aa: CASSLVGGGLDKETQYF

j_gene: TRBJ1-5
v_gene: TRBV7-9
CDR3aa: CASSLAGYQPQHF

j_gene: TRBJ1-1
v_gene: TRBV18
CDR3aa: CASSPQETEAFF